These T cell receptor beta chains were read from a single sample in a study of T cell repertoires in aging, cancer and after chemotherapy. Each CDR3 protein is one row after TCRdb ran MiXCR on the multiplex PCR reads. The data contain some 6,000 distinct CDR3 sequences, less than 25% of them singletons. The sequenced material came from blood. These receptors were taken from a human donor in good health. Each CDR3 is given with its conserved first and last residue. Each record gives: CDR3 DNA, CDR3 protein, V gene, J gene, D gene, CDR3 length, clone size. A D gene is named only where the DNA matches it firmly. Some rows have no size entry. The others give once, few or many, or a class for an expanded clone.

cdr3_nt: TGTGCCAGCAGCTCCCTCTCAGGGAACACTGAAGCTTTCTTT
cdr3_aa: CASSSLSGNTEAFF
v_call: TRBV5-5
j_call: TRBJ1-1
d_call: .
cdr3_length: 14
clone_size: medium-sized

cdr3_nt: TGTGCCAGCAGCCAACCGGACGCTTACAATGAGCAGTTCTTC
cdr3_aa: CASSQPDAYNEQFF
v_call: TRBV7-9
j_call: TRBJ2-1
d_call: .
cdr3_length: 14
clone_size: .

cdr3_nt: TGTGCCAGCAGTTGGGGACCCGATGGCTATGGCTACACCTTC
cdr3_aa: CASSWGPDGYGYTF
v_call: TRBV12-3/TRBV12-4
j_call: TRBJ1-2
d_call: .
cdr3_length: 14
clone_size: medium-sized

cdr3_nt: TGCGCCAGCAGCCTCGGACTAGCGGATCTCTCCTACAATGAGCAGTTCTTC
cdr3_aa: CASSLGLADLSYNEQFF
v_call: TRBV5-1
j_call: TRBJ2-1
d_call: TRBD2
cdr3_length: 17
clone_size: .

cdr3_nt: TGCAGTGCCGTTGGACATTTGAACACTGAAGCTTTCTTT
cdr3_aa: CSAVGHLNTEAFF
v_call: TRBV20-1
j_call: TRBJ1-1
d_call: .
cdr3_length: 13
clone_size: medium-sized

cdr3_nt: TGTGCCAGCAGCTTAGGTGTGGCCCCTCTCGCTTTCTTT
cdr3_aa: CASSLGVAPLAFF
v_call: TRBV7-9
j_call: TRBJ1-1
d_call: .
cdr3_length: 13
clone_size: medium-sized

cdr3_nt: TGTGCCAGCAGCCAAGATGCGCCGGGCCTCTCTGGAAACACCATATATTTT
cdr3_aa: CASSQDAPGLSGNTIYF
v_call: TRBV4-2
j_call: TRBJ1-3
d_call: .
cdr3_length: 17
clone_size: .

cdr3_nt: TGCAGTCTGCTAAAATTTGCGGGAGGGCCCCCCTACAATGAGCAGTTCTTC
cdr3_aa: CSLLKFAGGPPYNEQFF
v_call: TRBV20-1
j_call: TRBJ2-1
d_call: TRBD2
cdr3_length: 17
clone_size: few

cdr3_nt: TGTGCCAGCAGCTCTCCAGGGGGGATTGGCTACACCTTC
cdr3_aa: CASSSPGGIGYTF
v_call: TRBV7-3
j_call: TRBJ1-2
d_call: TRBD1
cdr3_length: 13
clone_size: medium-sized

cdr3_nt: TGTGCCAGCAGCGTAGTTGATAACACTGAAGCTTTCTTT
cdr3_aa: CASSVVDNTEAFF
v_call: TRBV9
j_call: TRBJ1-1
d_call: .
cdr3_length: 13
clone_size: .

cdr3_nt: TGTGCCATTGGGACAGGGAATGGCTACACCTTC
cdr3_aa: CAIGTGNGYTF
v_call: TRBV6-6
j_call: TRBJ1-2
d_call: TRBD1
cdr3_length: 11
clone_size: medium-sized

cdr3_nt: TGTGCCAGCAGCGAAAACGGTGGTTCAGGGGTCCGCTTC
cdr3_aa: CASSENGGSGVRF
v_call: TRBV7-3
j_call: TRBJ2-7
d_call: .
cdr3_length: 13
clone_size: medium-sized